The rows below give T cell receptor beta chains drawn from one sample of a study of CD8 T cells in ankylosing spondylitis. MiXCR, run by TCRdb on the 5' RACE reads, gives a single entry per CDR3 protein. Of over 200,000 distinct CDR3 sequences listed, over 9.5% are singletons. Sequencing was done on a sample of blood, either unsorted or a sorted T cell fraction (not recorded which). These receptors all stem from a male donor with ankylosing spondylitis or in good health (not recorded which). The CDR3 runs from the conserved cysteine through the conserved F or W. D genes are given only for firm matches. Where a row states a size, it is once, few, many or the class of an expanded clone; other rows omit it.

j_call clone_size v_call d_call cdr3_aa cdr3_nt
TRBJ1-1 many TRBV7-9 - CASSPPGWGGTEAFF TGTGCCAGCAGCCCGCCCGGGTGGGGAGGAACTGAAGCTTTCTTT
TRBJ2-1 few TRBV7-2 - CASSSLGKGGLGEQFF TGTGCCAGCAGCTCCCTGGGGAAGGGGGGTTTAGGTGAGCAGTTCTTC
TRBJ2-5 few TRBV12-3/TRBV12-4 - CASSPRGTGEGKETQYF TGTGCCAGCAGCCCGAGGGGTACAGGGGAGGGAAAAGAGACCCAGTACTTC
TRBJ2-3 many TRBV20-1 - CSARDRVGGVPDTQYF TGCAGTGCTAGAGATCGGGTGGGGGGCGTCCCAGATACGCAGTATTTT
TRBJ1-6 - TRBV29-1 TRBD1 CSVLDREGSPLHF TGCAGCGTTCTCGACAGGGAGGGCTCACCCCTCCACTTT
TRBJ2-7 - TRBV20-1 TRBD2 CSARGGTSGGPSYEQYF TGCAGTGCTAGAGGGGGGACTAGCGGGGGACCATCCTACGAGCAGTACTTC
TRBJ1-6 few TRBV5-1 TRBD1 CASRPGTGADSPLHF TGCGCCAGCAGACCCGGGACAGGGGCTGATTCACCCCTCCACTTT
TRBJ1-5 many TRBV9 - CASSVGGVINQPQHF TGTGCCAGCAGCGTAGGCGGGGTAATCAATCAGCCCCAGCATTTT
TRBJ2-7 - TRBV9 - CASSVGPSYEQYF TGTGCCAGCAGCGTGGGCCCTTCCTACGAGCAGTACTTC
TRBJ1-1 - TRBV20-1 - CSARVVGGRAEAFF TGCAGTGCTAGAGTCGTTGGGGGGCGGGCTGAAGCTTTCTTT
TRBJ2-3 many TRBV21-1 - CASSKGSRVADTQYF TGTGCCAGCAGCAAAGGAAGCAGAGTCGCAGATACGCAGTATTTT
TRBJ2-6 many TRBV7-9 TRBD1 CASSSGQGGSGANVLTF TGTGCCAGCAGCTCGGGACAGGGTGGCTCTGGGGCCAACGTCCTGACTTTC
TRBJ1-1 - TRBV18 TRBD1 CASSPPTGGRTEAFF TGTGCCAGCTCACCTCCGACAGGGGGGAGAACTGAAGCTTTCTTT
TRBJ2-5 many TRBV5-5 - CASSLEAETQYF TGTGCCAGCAGCTTGGAGGCGGAGACCCAGTACTTC
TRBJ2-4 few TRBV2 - CASSPGGPTDIQYF TGTGCCAGCAGTCCGGGGGGCCCCACGGACATTCAGTACTTC